Listed here are 21 T cell receptor beta chains from one sample, sequenced in a study of T-cell memory formation after mild COVID-19. Each CDR3 protein gets one entry after TCRdb re-called the 5' RACE reads with MiXCR. The data contain around 500,000 distinct CDR3 sequences, approximately 18% of them singletons. The sample consisted of PBMCs or a T cell subset sorted from them (not recorded which). The receptors were gathered from an adult woman who had mild COVID-19 (a few samples of this study predate the infection). Cell type and time point are not known.

This clonotype was seen a handful of times. The V call is TRBV5-1, the J call TRBJ2-7; D gene ambiguous. V was trimmed by 5 bases and J by 7 bases, leaving 13 bases between them. This CDR3 region has 12 residues. Germline CDR1 SGHRS, CDR2 YFSETQ. CDR3 DNA: TGCGCCAGCAGTTCCGAGGTTTGGGAGCAGTACTTC. This translates into CASSSEVWEQYF.

This clonotype has a handful of counts. The chain carries TRBV7-3 and TRBJ2-2; unclear D gene. The germline V gene has CDR1 SGHTA and CDR2 FQGTGA. Trimming cost V 2 bases and J 5 bases, with 12 bases left between them. This CDR3 is built from 15 residues. This CDR3 reads CASSLGYPGTGELFF. The CDR3 DNA is TGTGCCAGCAGCTTAGGCTATCCCGGGACCGGGGAGCTGTTTTTT.

This clonotype appeared a few times. The chain joins TRBV19 to TRBJ2-6, with 12 bases lining up with TRBD1. The length of the CDR3 is 20 residues. V dropped 5 bases and J dropped 0; count of bases not matched to a gene: 11. CDR1 is LNHDA, CDR2 SQIVND, per germline (reference sequence). The CDR3 loop is CASSAPGQGAKTSGANVLTF. Here the CDR3 DNA reads TGTGCCAGTAGTGCCCCGGGACAGGGGGCGAAGACCTCTGGGGCCAACGTCCTGACTTTC.

The V call is TRBV5-1, the J call TRBJ2-3, with D unresolved. Germline CDR1 SGHRS, CDR2 YFSETQ. The CDR3 sequence is 16 residues long. The V and J ends lost 0 bases and 2 bases respectively, with 13 bases between them. The CDR3 here is CASSLVLGSATDTQYF. The CDR3 bases are TGCGCCAGCAGCTTGGTATTGGGCAGCGCCACAGATACGCAGTATTTT.

This clonotype was seen more than once but under ten times. The chain carries TRBV11-2 and TRBJ2-5; a possible D gene is TRBD2 (5 bases). Germline CDR1 is SGHAT and CDR2 is FQNNGV. With 1 base removed from V and 7 bases from J, the gap between germline ends came to 13 bases. This CDR3 is 14 amino acids long. In nucleotides, the CDR3 is TGTGCCAGCAGCTTAGCTAGCCCAAAGGGGACCCAGTACTTC. Translated, it gives CASSLASPKGTQYF. Based on the CDR3 plus reference TRBV11-2 and TRBJ2-5, the full variable domain is EAGVAQSPRYKIIEKRQSVAFWCNPISGHATLYWYQQILGQGPKLLIQFQNNGVVDDSQLPKDRFSAERLKGVDSTLKIQPAKLEDSAVYLCASSLASPKGTQYFGPGTRLLVL.

This clonotype has just a few counts. This chain connects TRBV5-1 to TRBJ1-1; 9 nucleotides align to TRBD1. The length of the CDR3 is 16 residues. Germline lookup yields CDR1 SGHRS and CDR2 YFSETQ. V lost 3 bases, J lost 4 bases, and 10 bases stayed unmatched. The CDR3 DNA is TGCGCCAGCAGCTCGTGGGGACAGGGTAGATCCACTGAAGCTTTCTTT. Amino acids: CASSSWGQGRSTEAFF.

The chain couples TRBV20-1 to TRBJ2-4; D gene ambiguous. Germline-derived CDR1 and CDR2 are DFQATT and SNEGSKA (reference sequence). This CDR3 spans 18 amino acids. Deletions cut 5 bases from V and 1 base from J, with 24 bases between. CDR3 in DNA: TGCAGTGCTCGCCCAGTCGTTTCGACCCTCGGGGCCAAAAACATTCAGTACTTC. Translation: CSARPVVSTLGAKNIQYF.

J is TRBJ2-3 and V is TRBV12-3 or TRBV12-4, with 9 nucleotides matching TRBD2. There are 16 residues in the CDR3. V lost 5 bases, J lost 2 bases, and 8 bases stayed unmatched. The CDR3 loop is CASSASAGGATDTQYF. The DNA of the CDR3 is TGTGCCAGCAGTGCCTCTGCGGGGGGGGCCACAGATACGCAGTATTTT.

The chain uses TRBV5-8 and TRBJ1-1; D is unclear. This CDR3 contains 17 residues. The germline gives CDR1 SGHTS, CDR2 YDEGEE. The V end was cut by 0 bases, the J end by 5 bases, with 20 bases between. The CDR3 loop is CASSLATGREARTEAFF. CDR3 bases: TGTGCCAGCAGCTTGGCCACGGGGAGGGAGGCAAGGACTGAAGCTTTCTTT.

This clonotype was seen only a few times. The chain is built from TRBV29-1 and TRBJ1-1; the match to TRBD1 covers 10 bases. The CDR3 length is 14 residues. CDR1 and CDR2 from the germline V gene are SQVTM and ANQGSEA. With 6 bases clipped from V and 1 base from J, the junction kept 5 bases outside the gene matches. The CDR3: CSVTGQGTNTEAFF. CDR3 sequence (DNA): TGCAGCGTAACGGGACAGGGGACGAACACTGAAGCTTTCTTT.

This sequence joins TRBV5-1 and TRBJ2-3, with D perhaps TRBD1 or TRBD2 (5 bases each). The CDR3 length is 14 residues. The germline gives CDR1 SGHRS, CDR2 YFSETQ. V lost 4 bases and J lost 0, with 9 bases in between. CDR3 sequence (DNA): TGCGCCAGCAGCCCGGGACCCAGCACAGATACGCAGTATTTT. This sequence encodes CASSPGPSTDTQYF.

The chain uses TRBV14 and TRBJ2-5; no definite D call. From germline, CDR1 is SGHDN and CDR2 FVKESK. The CDR3 loop spans 15 amino acids. The V gene lost 8 bases and the J gene lost 2 bases, with 18 bases spanning the gap. The CDR3 spells CASRFGLGNQETQYF. In nucleotides, the CDR3 is TGTGCCAGCCGCTTCGGATTGGGTAATCAAGAGACCCAGTACTTC. Supplemented by reference TRBV14 and TRBJ2-5, the full variable domain reads EAGVTQFPSHSVIEKGQTVTLRCDPISGHDNLYWYRRVMGKEIKFLLHFVKESKQDESGMPNNRFLAERTGGTYSTLKVQPAELEDSGVYFCASRFGLGNQETQYFGPGTRLLVL.

The sample holds a few counts of this clonotype. It may be a read error: a sequence one base away is much more abundant. The CDR3: CASSLGQNFYEQYF. In nucleotides, the CDR3 is TGTGCCAGCAGCTTGGGACAGAATTTCTACGAGCAGTACTTC. The chain uses TRBV9 and TRBJ2-7, with 7 bases fitting TRBD1. The CDR3 covers 14 residues. The J segment lost 3 bases and the V segment lost 4 bases, leaving 7 bases of the junction unmatched. Germline-derived CDR1 and CDR2 are SGDLS and YYNGEE.

In DNA, the CDR3 is TGTGCCAGCAGCCCGTACAGCTCCTATAATTCACCCCTCCACTTT. Translation gives CASSPYSSYNSPLHF. The chain employs TRBV7-2 and TRBJ1-6; D unclear. Looked up from germline, CDR1 is SGHTA and CDR2 is FQGNSA. This CDR3 has 15 residues. V lost 5 bases, J lost 0 bases, and 8 bases lay in between.

This clonotype was seen only a few times. The V call is TRBV14, the J call TRBJ2-1; possibly TRBD1 for D (6 bases). This CDR3 region has 14 residues. Between the trimmed V and J ends, which lost 1 base and 7 bases, there was a span of 11 bases. Germline CDR1 reads SGHDN; CDR2 reads FVKESK. As DNA, the CDR3 is TGTGCCAGCAGCCAAGGACAGGCGATAAATGAGCAGTTCTTC. Its protein is CASSQGQAINEQFF. The full variable domain, rest sourced from reference TRBV14 and TRBJ2-1, is EAGVTQFPSHSVIEKGQTVTLRCDPISGHDNLYWYRRVMGKEIKFLLHFVKESKQDESGMPNNRFLAERTGGTYSTLKVQPAELEDSGVYFCASSQGQAINEQFFGPGTRLTVL.

The chain has TRBV24-1 and TRBJ2-7; possible D gene TRBD2, 6 bases. Germline V CDR1 and CDR2: KGHDR, SFDVKD. V lost 2 bases and J lost 5, with 15 bases in between. The CDR3 has 15 residues. Written as DNA, the CDR3 is TGTGCCACCAGTGATTCCGCGGGACTGCGGCACGAGCAGTACTTC. Protein product: CATSDSAGLRHEQYF.

This chain joins TRBV15 and TRBJ2-3, with 10 bases aligning to TRBD1. Germline assignment: CDR1 LNHNV and CDR2 YYDKDF (reference sequence). The CDR3 totals 16 residues. V trimming: 0 bases; J trimming: 2 bases; junction bases outside the gene matches: 2. The chain's CDR3 is CATSRDGTGATDTQYF. In DNA form, the CDR3 reads TGTGCCACCAGCAGAGATGGGACAGGGGCCACAGATACGCAGTATTTT.

The V and J genes are TRBV15 and TRBJ1-4; D uncertain. The V gene lost 0 bases and the J gene lost 7 bases, with 18 bases spanning the gap. The CDR3 contains 17 residues. CDR1 and CDR2 from the germline V gene are LNHNV and YYDKDF (reference sequence). The CDR3 is CATSRDRGIIVGEKLFF. Here the CDR3 DNA reads TGTGCCACCAGCAGAGATCGAGGGATTATCGTAGGTGAAAAACTGTTTTTT.

This clonotype was seen a few times. The chain is built from TRBV12-3 or TRBV12-4 and TRBJ2-2, with 9 bases aligning to TRBD1. CDR3 length equals 15 residues. Trimming cost V 5 bases and J 5 bases; bases outside gene matches: 6. The CDR3 protein is CASSTQGAQTGELFF. The CDR3 DNA follows: TGTGCCAGCAGTACACAGGGGGCACAAACCGGGGAGCTGTTTTTT.

The chain's CDR3 is CATSSRQGNEQFF. The DNA for the CDR3 is TGTGCCACCAGCAGTCGACAGGGCAATGAGCAGTTCTTC. V usage is TRBV15 and J usage is TRBJ2-1; 7 bases map to TRBD1. The CDR3 length is 13 residues. Germline assignment: CDR1 LNHNV and CDR2 YYDKDF (reference sequence). The V segment lost 3 bases and the J segment 6 bases; nucleotides outside the gene matches: 2.

The chain employs TRBV18 and TRBJ1-2; 9 nucleotides match TRBD1. This CDR3 region has 14 residues. Germline V CDR1 and CDR2: KGHSH, LQKENI. V lost 2 bases and J lost 12; bases outside the gene matches: 10. The CDR3 DNA sequence: TGTGCCAGCTCACCATTCTCGGGACAGGGTAACGACACCTTC. Its translation is CASSPFSGQGNDTF.